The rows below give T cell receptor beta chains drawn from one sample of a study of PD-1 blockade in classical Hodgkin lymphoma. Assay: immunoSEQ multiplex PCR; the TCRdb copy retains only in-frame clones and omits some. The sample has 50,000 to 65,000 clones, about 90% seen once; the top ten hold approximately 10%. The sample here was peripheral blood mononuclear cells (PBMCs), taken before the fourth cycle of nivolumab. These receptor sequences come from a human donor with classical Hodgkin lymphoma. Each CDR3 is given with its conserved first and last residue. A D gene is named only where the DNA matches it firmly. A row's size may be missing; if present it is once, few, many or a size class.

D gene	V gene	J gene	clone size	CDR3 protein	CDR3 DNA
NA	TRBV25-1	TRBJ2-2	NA	CASSDLRVNTGELFF	TGTGCCAGCAGTGACCTCAGGGTGAACACCGGGGAGCTGTTTTTT
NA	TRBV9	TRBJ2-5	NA	CASSPQGVSQETQYF	TGTGCCAGCAGCCCACAGGGAGTAAGCCAAGAGACCCAGTACTTC
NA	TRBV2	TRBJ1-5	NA	CASTRDRNQPQHF	TGTGCCAGTACTCGGGACCGCAATCAGCCCCAGCATTTT
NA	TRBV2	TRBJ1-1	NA	CASSGFNEAFF	TGTGCCAGCAGTGGGTTCAATGAAGCTTTCTTT
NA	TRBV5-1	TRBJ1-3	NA	CASSSDIAGNTIYF	TGCGCCAGCAGTTCCGACATCGCTGGAAACACCATATATTTT
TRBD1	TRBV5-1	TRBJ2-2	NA	CASSSTGDRVTGELFF	TGCGCCAGCAGCTCAACCGGGGACAGAGTTACCGGGGAGCTGTTTTTT
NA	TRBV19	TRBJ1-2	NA	CASSITPRGSGYGYTF	TGTGCCAGTAGTATAACCCCCCGGGGGTCAGGCTATGGCTACACCTTC
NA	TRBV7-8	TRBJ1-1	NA	CASSRWAGAANTEAFF	TGTGCCAGCAGCCGATGGGCTGGGGCGGCGAACACTGAAGCTTTCTTT
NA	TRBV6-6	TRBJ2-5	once	CASSHRRATETQYF	TGTGCCAGCAGCCATCGACGGGCAACAGAGACCCAGTACTTC
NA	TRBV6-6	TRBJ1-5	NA	CASTVLGEGNQPQHF	TGTGCCAGCACCGTATTGGGGGAAGGCAATCAGCCCCAGCATTTT
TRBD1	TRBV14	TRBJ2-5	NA	CASSQGQGPQETQYF	TGTGCCAGCAGCCAAGGACAGGGACCCCAAGAGACCCAGTACTTC
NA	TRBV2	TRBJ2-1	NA	CASKSIYGDRYNEQFF	TGTGCCAGCAAAAGCATTTACGGGGACCGTTACAATGAGCAGTTCTTC
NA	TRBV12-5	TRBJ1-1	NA	CASGLVGAPEAFF	TGTGCTAGTGGTTTGGTAGGGGCCCCTGAAGCTTTCTTT
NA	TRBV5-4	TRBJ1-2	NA	CASSLGQSYGYTF	TGTGCCAGCAGCTTGGGTCAGTCCTATGGCTACACCTTC
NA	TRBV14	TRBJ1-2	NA	CASSRDLQGYYGYTF	TGTGCCAGCAGCCGAGACTTACAGGGATACTATGGCTACACCTTC
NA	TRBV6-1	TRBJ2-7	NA	CASTISDEQYF	TGTGCCAGCACTATATCTGACGAGCAGTACTTC
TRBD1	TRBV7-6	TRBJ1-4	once	CASSLGGQGEKLFF	TGTGCCAGCAGCTTAGGGGGACAGGGTGAAAAACTGTTTTTT
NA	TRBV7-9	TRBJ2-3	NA	CASLGGATQADTQYF	TGTGCCAGCCTAGGGGGGGCAACCCAGGCAGATACGCAGTATTTT
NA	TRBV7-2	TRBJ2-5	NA	CASSLGGATQYF	TGTGCCAGCAGCTTAGGTGGAGCGACCCAGTACTTC
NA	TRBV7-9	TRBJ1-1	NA	CASSFSGNTEAFF	TGTGCCAGCAGCTTCTCAGGGAACACTGAAGCTTTCTTT
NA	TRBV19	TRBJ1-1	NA	CASSIVKRVNTEAFF	TGTGCCAGTAGTATAGTGAAGCGTGTGAACACTGAAGCTTTCTTT
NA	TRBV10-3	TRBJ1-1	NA	CAISESKVMNTEAFF	TGTGCCATCAGTGAGTCGAAGGTCATGAACACTGAAGCTTTCTTT
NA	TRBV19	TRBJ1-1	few	CASSISVNTEAFF	TGTGCCAGTAGTATCTCCGTGAACACTGAAGCTTTCTTT
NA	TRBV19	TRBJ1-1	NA	CASRTSAGTEAFF	TGTGCCAGTAGGACATCCGCCGGGACTGAAGCTTTCTTT
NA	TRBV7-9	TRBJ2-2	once	CASSWAGELFF	TGTGCCAGCAGCTGGGCCGGGGAGCTGTTTTTT
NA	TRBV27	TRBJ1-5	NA	CASSFGQGQPQHF	TGTGCCAGCAGTTTCGGGCAAGGTCAGCCCCAGCATTTT
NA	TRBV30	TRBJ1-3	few	CAWSGQLGNTIYF	TGTGCCTGGAGTGGACAACTTGGAAACACCATATATTTT
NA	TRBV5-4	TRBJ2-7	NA	CASSLGSSYEQYF	TGTGCCAGCAGCTTGGGCAGTTCTTACGAGCAGTACTTC
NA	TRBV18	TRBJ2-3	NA	CASSPNMLGTDTQYF	TGTGCCAGCTCACCTAACATGCTGGGCACAGATACGCAGTATTTT
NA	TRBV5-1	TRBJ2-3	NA	CASSLDSSPDTQYF	TGCGCCAGCAGCTTAGACAGCTCGCCAGATACGCAGTATTTT
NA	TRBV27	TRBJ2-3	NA	CASSQGQGYTDTQYF	TGTGCCAGCAGTCAGGGGCAGGGGTACACAGATACGCAGTATTTT
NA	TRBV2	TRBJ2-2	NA	CASRWDLNTGELFF	TGTGCCAGCAGATGGGACTTGAACACCGGGGAGCTGTTTTTT
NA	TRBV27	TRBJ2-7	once	CASSPRLEYEQYF	TGTGCCAGCAGTCCCCGACTCGAATACGAGCAGTACTTC